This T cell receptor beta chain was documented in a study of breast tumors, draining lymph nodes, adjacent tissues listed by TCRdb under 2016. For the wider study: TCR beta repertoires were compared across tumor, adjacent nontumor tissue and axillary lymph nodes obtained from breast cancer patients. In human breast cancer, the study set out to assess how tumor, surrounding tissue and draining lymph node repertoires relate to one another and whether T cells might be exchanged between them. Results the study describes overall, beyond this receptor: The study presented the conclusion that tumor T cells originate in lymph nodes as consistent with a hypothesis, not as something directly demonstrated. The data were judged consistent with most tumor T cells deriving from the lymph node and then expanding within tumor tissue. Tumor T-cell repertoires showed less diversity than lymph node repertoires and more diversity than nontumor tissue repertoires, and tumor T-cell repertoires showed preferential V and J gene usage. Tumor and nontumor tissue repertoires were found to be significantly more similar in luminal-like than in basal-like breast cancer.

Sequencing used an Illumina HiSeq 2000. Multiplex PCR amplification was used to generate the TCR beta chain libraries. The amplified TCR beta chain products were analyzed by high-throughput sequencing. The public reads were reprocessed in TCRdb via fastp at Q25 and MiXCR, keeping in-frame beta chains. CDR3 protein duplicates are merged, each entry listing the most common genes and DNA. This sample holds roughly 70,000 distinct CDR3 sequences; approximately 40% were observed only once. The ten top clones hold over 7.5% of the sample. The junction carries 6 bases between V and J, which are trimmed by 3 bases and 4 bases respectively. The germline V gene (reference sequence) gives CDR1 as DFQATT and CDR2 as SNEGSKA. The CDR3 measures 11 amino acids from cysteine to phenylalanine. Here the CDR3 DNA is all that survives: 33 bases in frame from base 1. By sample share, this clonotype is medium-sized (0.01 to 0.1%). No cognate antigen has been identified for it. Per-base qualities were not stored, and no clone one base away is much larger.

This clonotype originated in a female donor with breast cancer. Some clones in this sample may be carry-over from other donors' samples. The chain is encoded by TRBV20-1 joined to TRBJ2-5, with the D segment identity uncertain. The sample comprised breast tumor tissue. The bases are TGCAGTGCTAGTAAGGGAGAGACCCAGTACTTC. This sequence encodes CSASKGETQYF.